Listed here are 30 T cell receptor beta chains from one sample, sequenced in a study of PD-L1 blockade in urothelial cancer. The protocol was immunoSEQ multiplex PCR, while the TCRdb copy is restricted to in-frame clones and leaves out a portion. This table holds about 29,000 clones, about 90% found once. The specimen comprised PBMCs, sampled around atezolizumab (anti-PD-L1) treatment. Receptors originate from a man aged 45-60 years with urothelial cancer.

Only a few counts were recorded for this clone. The V and J genes are TRBV19 and TRBJ2-1, with 7 nucleotides matching TRBD2. Per the germline V gene, CDR1 is LNHDA and CDR2 is SQIVND (reference sequence). After removal of 6 bases from V and 4 bases from J, the junction contained 15 bases not matched to a gene. CDR3 length: 17 amino acids. The CDR3 region is CASSLSATSSPYNEQFF. The CDR3 DNA sequence: TGTGCCAGTAGCTTATCCGCGACTAGCTCCCCTTACAATGAGCAGTTCTTC. Based on the CDR3 plus reference TRBV19 and TRBJ2-1, the full variable domain is DGGITQSPKYLFRKEGQNVTLSCEQNLNHDAMYWYRQDPGQGLRLIYYSQIVNDFQKGDIAEGYSVSREKKESFPLTVTSAQKNPTAFYLCASSLSATSSPYNEQFFGPGTRLTVL.

The chain recombines TRBV5-4 with TRBJ2-3, with TRBD2 identical over 7 bases. The CDR3 sequence is 16 residues long. With 4 bases clipped from V and 2 bases from J, the junction kept 10 bases outside the gene matches. Germline lookup yields CDR1 SGHNT and CDR2 YYREEE (reference sequence). For the CDR3, the DNA is TGTGCCAGCAGCCTCCGACTAGCACCAATCACAGATACGCAGTATTTT. Its protein is CASSLRLAPITDTQYF. The full variable domain, rest sourced from reference TRBV5-4 and TRBJ2-3, is ETGVTQSPTHLIKTRGQQVTLRCSSQSGHNTVSWYQQALGQGPQFIFQYYREEENGRGNFPPRFSGLQFPNYSSELNVNALELDDSALYLCASSLRLAPITDTQYFGPGTRLTVL.

V usage is TRBV6-1 and J usage is TRBJ1-1; a weak D match, TRBD1 (6 bases). Germline loops: CDR1 MNHNS, CDR2 SASEGT. V shed 8 bases and J shed 9 bases, with 13 bases lying between them. The CDR3 consists of 11 residues. CDR3 coding DNA: TGTGCCAGCCGAGACAGGATCCAAGCTTTCTTT. This encodes CASRDRIQAFF.

The chain recombines TRBV10-3 with TRBJ2-7; maybe TRBD2 (6 bases). This CDR3 has 12 amino acids. V was shortened by 6 bases and J by 3 bases, with 9 bases between the two germline ends. Germline assignment: CDR1 ENHRY and CDR2 SYGVKD. CDR3 in amino acids: CAISGTVYEQYF. In nucleotides, the CDR3 is TGTGCCATCAGCGGGACTGTCTACGAGCAGTACTTC.

This clone showed up just once. The rearrangement uses TRBV2 and TRBJ2-3, with unresolved D. The ends were cut back, 4 bases at V and 1 base at J, with 12 bases in the middle. Germline V gene lookup returns CDR1 SNHLY and CDR2 FYNNEI. The length of the CDR3 is 15 residues. DNA for the CDR3: TGTGCCAGCAGTGTCTCCGCGGTCGGCACAGATACGCAGTATTTT. Protein product: CASSVSAVGTDTQYF.

The chain couples TRBV18 to TRBJ1-5, with TRBD1 as a possible D gene (6 bases). Germline loops: CDR1 KGHSH, CDR2 LQKENI. The CDR3 loop spans 12 amino acids. V was clipped by 6 bases and J by 4 bases, with 7 bases between them. In DNA, the CDR3 is TGTGCCAGCTCCACAGGGAATCAGCCCCAGCATTTT. The encoded protein is CASSTGNQPQHF.

This clone was counted between two and nine times. The chain combines TRBV5-4 with TRBJ2-7; D unresolved. Germline V lookup: CDR1 SGHNT, CDR2 YYREEE (reference sequence). This CDR3 contains 16 residues. The ends were cut back, 4 bases at V and 1 base at J, with 18 bases in the middle. In nucleotides, the CDR3 is TGTGCCAGCAGCCCTCGCCTAGTTGGTCCATCCTACGAGCAGTACTTC. As protein: CASSPRLVGPSYEQYF.

The gene calls are TRBV4-3 and TRBJ2-7; TRBD2 agrees at 8 bases. V shed 4 bases and J 3 bases; nucleotides not matched to a gene: 5. The germline V gene has CDR1 LGHNA and CDR2 YSLEER. The CDR3 loop spans 14 amino acids. The CDR3 loop reads CASSLGLDNYEQYF. In DNA form, the CDR3 reads TGCGCCAGCAGCCTGGGACTAGATAACTACGAGCAGTACTTC.

This clone occurred once. J is TRBJ2-7 and V is TRBV4-3; possible D gene TRBD2, 5 bases. CDR1 and CDR2 (germline): LGHNA, YSLEER. V lost 0 bases, J lost 2 bases, and 17 bases lay in between. This CDR3 has 17 residues. CDR3 in amino acids: CASSQDLMGSLAYEQYF. The CDR3, as DNA: TGCGCCAGCAGCCAAGATTTGATGGGGAGTCTCGCCTACGAGCAGTACTTC.

V is TRBV5-1 and J is TRBJ2-7; no clear D gene. The CDR3 runs 13 residues. The germline CDR1 and CDR2 sequences are SGHRS and YFSETQ. The V end was cut by 5 bases, the J end by 1 base, with 10 bases between. CDR3 protein: CASSTRLSYEQYF. CDR3 DNA: TGCGCCAGCAGTACCCGGTTATCCTACGAGCAGTACTTC.

The J gene is TRBJ2-3, the V gene TRBV9; D may be TRBD2 (5 bases). Trimming took 0 bases from V and 5 from J, leaving 10 bases between them. The CDR3 is made up of 14 amino acids. Germline V gene lookup returns CDR1 SGDLS and CDR2 YYNGEE. For the CDR3, the DNA is TGTGCCAGCAGCGTAGGAGGGTTATTAGATACGCAGTATTTT. The encoded protein is CASSVGGLLDTQYF.

The V gene is TRBV7-2, the J gene TRBJ2-1; D might be TRBD2 (5 bases). The ends were cut back, 2 bases at V and 0 bases at J, with 8 bases in the middle. CDR1 is SGHTA and CDR2 is FQGNSA in the germline V gene. The CDR3 sequence is 15 residues long. This CDR3 is CASSLSGSSYNEQFF. Here the CDR3 DNA reads TGTGCCAGCAGCTTAAGCGGTAGCTCCTACAATGAGCAGTTCTTC.

The rearrangement uses TRBV5-8 and TRBJ1-4; TRBD1 agrees at 9 bases. Germline CDR1 reads SGHTS; CDR2 reads YDEGEE. The CDR3 spans 14 residues. V was clipped by 4 bases and J by 5 bases; unmatched bases: 3. As DNA, the CDR3 is TGTGCCAGCAGCCCCGGGACAGGGAATGAAAAACTGTTTTTT. It is translated as CASSPGTGNEKLFF.

The chain carries TRBV4-3 and TRBJ2-2; 7 nucleotides match TRBD2. The CDR3 contains 17 residues. Germline-derived CDR1 and CDR2 are LGHNA and YSLEER. J lost 6 bases, V lost 0 bases, and 10 bases had no gene match. The CDR3 nucleotides read TGCGCCAGCAGCCAAGATAAGACAGCGGGGCTCCCCGGGGAGCTGTTTTTT. Its protein product is CASSQDKTAGLPGELFF.

J is TRBJ2-3 and V is TRBV30; 9 nucleotides match TRBD1. The CDR3 extends over 14 amino acids. Germline loops: CDR1 GTSNPN, CDR2 SVGIG (reference sequence). Germline trimming cut 7 bases from V and 3 bases from J; bases unmatched to any gene: 8. The CDR3 spells CAFHLGTGTDTQYF. The CDR3 DNA is TGTGCCTTCCACCTCGGGACAGGGACAGATACGCAGTATTTT.

The chain recombines TRBV5-1 with TRBJ2-2; TRBD1 aligns across 11 bases. V gave up 0 bases and J gave up 6 bases; unmatched junction bases: 1. CDR3 length: 15 amino acids. Germline values: CDR1 SGHRS, CDR2 YFSETQ. The CDR3 DNA is TGCGCCAGCAGCTTGGGGACAGGGGGCCCCGGGGAGCTGTTTTTT. This gives the protein CASSLGTGGPGELFF.

The chain joins TRBV4-1 to TRBJ2-5, with a tentative D call TRBD1 (5 bases). The CDR3 is 14 amino acids. CDR1 and CDR2 (germline): MGHRA, YSYEKL. Trimming removed 1 base from V and 5 bases from J, with 11 bases in between. The CDR3 region has the DNA TGCGCCAGCAGCCAAGCTGGGTCAGGGGAGACCCAGTACTTC. Translated, it gives CASSQAGSGETQYF.

This rearrangement joins TRBV18 to TRBJ2-5; 9 bases are a match to TRBD1. In germline, CDR1 is KGHSH, CDR2 LQKENI. The J segment lost 1 base and the V segment lost 2 bases, leaving 5 bases of the junction unmatched. The CDR3 extends over 16 amino acids. CDR3 protein: CASSPVGTGTQETQYF. Here the CDR3 DNA reads TGTGCCAGCTCACCAGTGGGGACAGGGACCCAAGAGACCCAGTACTTC.

The chain couples TRBV28 to TRBJ2-6, with D possibly being TRBD2 (5 bases). Germline V CDR1 and CDR2: MDHEN, SYDVKM. V lost 5 bases, J lost 1 base, and 24 bases lay in between. The CDR3 has 20 amino acids. The CDR3 spells CASSRVLVWEKISGANVLTF. In nucleotides, the CDR3 is TGTGCCAGCAGTCGCGTACTAGTTTGGGAGAAAATTTCTGGGGCCAACGTCCTGACTTTC.

This sequence joins TRBV28 and TRBJ2-7; a possible D gene is TRBD2 (7 bases). Per the germline V gene, CDR1 is MDHEN and CDR2 is SYDVKM. There are 14 residues in the CDR3. The germline V and J ends were trimmed by 5 bases and 2 bases, with 13 bases remaining between them. The CDR3 sequence is CASSASGTPYEQYF. DNA of the CDR3: TGTGCCAGCAGTGCAAGCGGGACACCCTACGAGCAGTACTTC.

This clone was observed a few times. The chain combines TRBV7-2 with TRBJ2-7, with TRBD2 matching 7 bases. There are 15 residues in the CDR3. J lost 0 bases, V lost 3 bases, and 5 bases had no gene match. From germline, CDR1 is SGHTA and CDR2 FQGNSA. This chain's CDR3 is CASSFSSGPSYEQYF. CDR3 nucleotides: TGTGCCAGCAGCTTTTCTAGCGGACCCTCCTACGAGCAGTACTTC.

V gene TRBV7-9 combines with J gene TRBJ2-6; unclear D gene. Trimming cost V 3 bases and J 0 bases, with 3 bases left between them. Germline V CDR1 and CDR2: SEHNR, FQNEAQ (reference sequence). The CDR3 sequence is 14 residues long. The CDR3 bases are TGTGCCAGCAGCTTCTTCTCTGGGGCCAACGTCCTGACTTTC. Amino acid sequence: CASSFFSGANVLTF.

The chain combines TRBV18 with TRBJ2-7; no clear D gene. From germline, CDR1 is KGHSH and CDR2 LQKENI. The germline V and J ends were trimmed by 3 bases and 2 bases, with 2 bases remaining between them. This CDR3 spans 11 amino acids. The CDR3 coding sequence is TGTGCCAGCTCACCTACCTACGAGCAGTACTTC. It is translated as CASSPTYEQYF.

The CDR3 here is CASRGGSSYEQYF. In nucleotides, the CDR3 is TGTGCCAGCAGGGGGGGGTCGAGCTACGAGCAGTACTTC. The rearrangement links TRBV6-1 to TRBJ2-5; 7 nucleotides align to TRBD2. The DNA end favors TRBJ2-7, so the J call may be wrong. Germline V lookup: CDR1 MNHNS, CDR2 SASEGT. This CDR3 has 13 residues.

The chain's CDR3 is CASSAGGLSSYEQYF. CDR3 nucleotides: TGTGCCAGCAGCGCAGGAGGGTTAAGCTCCTACGAGCAGTACTTC. V usage is TRBV11-2 and J usage is TRBJ2-7; weak D call: TRBD2 (6 bases). CDR3 length: 15 amino acids. CDR1 is SGHAT, CDR2 FQNNGV, per germline. The V end was cut by 5 bases, the J end by 0 bases, with 14 bases between.

The chain carries TRBV5-4 and TRBJ2-7, with 8 bases matching TRBD2. Germline CDR1 is SGHNT and CDR2 is YYREEE (reference sequence). The CDR3 extends over 14 amino acids. V lost 2 bases to trimming and J lost 2 bases; unmatched junction nucleotides: 3. The CDR3 protein is CASSFSGNTYEQYF. Here the CDR3 DNA reads TGTGCCAGCAGCTTTAGCGGGAACACCTACGAGCAGTACTTC.

This chain uses TRBV19 with TRBJ1-6; weak D call: TRBD1 (6 bases). Germline CDR1 is LNHDA and CDR2 is SQIVND (reference sequence). V lost 3 bases and J lost 11, with 23 bases in between. This CDR3 has 17 amino acids. CDR3 in amino acids: CASSILLDRGGGAPLHF. The CDR3 DNA sequence: TGTGCCAGTAGTATTTTGCTGGACCGTGGAGGGGGGGCACCCCTCCACTTT.

The V call is TRBV7-3, the J call TRBJ1-1; no definite D call. The CDR3 is 14 residues long. Germline CDR1 and CDR2: SGHTA and FQGTGA. The V end was cut by 1 base, the J end by 1 base, with 7 bases between. The CDR3 coding sequence is TGTGCCAGCAGCTTAAATGGCTGGAACACTGAAGCTTTCTTT. It codes for CASSLNGWNTEAFF.

The chain carries TRBV5-1 and TRBJ2-3, with TRBD2 identical over 8 bases. This CDR3 contains 15 residues. J was trimmed by 0 bases and V by 0 bases; bases with no gene match: 0. CDR1 and CDR2 (germline): SGHRS, YFSETQ. CDR3 sequence reads: CASSLAGGSTDTQYF. The CDR3 DNA reads TGCGCCAGCAGCTTGGCGGGAGGGAGCACAGATACGCAGTATTTT.

This chain connects TRBV28 to TRBJ1-1; D is unclear. This CDR3 spans 12 amino acids. In germline, CDR1 is MDHEN, CDR2 SYDVKM. Trimming stripped 7 bases from V and 2 bases from J, with 8 bases between. The CDR3 reads CASTLGNTEAFF. The CDR3 DNA reads TGTGCCAGCACCCTAGGAAACACTGAAGCTTTCTTT.